This T cell receptor (beta chain) was recovered during a study of beta chain features in type 1 diabetes. Study summary: Across all samples, roughly 99 million sorted cells were examined. Regarding the study as a whole: There was a moderate but significant shortening of TCRB CDR3s in all four CD4+ subsets of Type 1 diabetes patients. There were fewer insertions and more deletions at the VDJ junctions of type 1 diabetes patients.

There are a few counts of this clone. Its target is not known. Germline is not matched at one junction end, which may reflect a read error. Every isolated RNA sample was fully reverse transcribed, so sequencing captured expressed TCRB transcripts. There were 3 million to 4 million reads on average in the naive, central memory and regulatory T cell samples. Measured with immunoSEQ multiplex PCR; TCRdb has only the in-frame clones, and not every one. This sample has 640,000 or so clones, with about an eighth found just once. This CDR3 has 15 residues. Germline V gene sequence: CDR1 KGHSH, CDR2 LQKENI. Based on CD45RO/CCR7/CD25/CD127/CD95/CD27, CD4+ regulatory, stem cell-like memory, naive and central memory cells were sorted.

The origin of this receptor is a young man with type 1 diabetes. The chain recombines TRBV18 with TRBJ2-1; 8 bases fit TRBD2. Sequenced: naive CD4+ T cells from blood. The CDR3 DNA reads as TGTGCCAGCTCCCCACTAGCGGCCGCTTCTAATGAGCAGTTCTTC. Translated: CASSPLAAASNEQFF.